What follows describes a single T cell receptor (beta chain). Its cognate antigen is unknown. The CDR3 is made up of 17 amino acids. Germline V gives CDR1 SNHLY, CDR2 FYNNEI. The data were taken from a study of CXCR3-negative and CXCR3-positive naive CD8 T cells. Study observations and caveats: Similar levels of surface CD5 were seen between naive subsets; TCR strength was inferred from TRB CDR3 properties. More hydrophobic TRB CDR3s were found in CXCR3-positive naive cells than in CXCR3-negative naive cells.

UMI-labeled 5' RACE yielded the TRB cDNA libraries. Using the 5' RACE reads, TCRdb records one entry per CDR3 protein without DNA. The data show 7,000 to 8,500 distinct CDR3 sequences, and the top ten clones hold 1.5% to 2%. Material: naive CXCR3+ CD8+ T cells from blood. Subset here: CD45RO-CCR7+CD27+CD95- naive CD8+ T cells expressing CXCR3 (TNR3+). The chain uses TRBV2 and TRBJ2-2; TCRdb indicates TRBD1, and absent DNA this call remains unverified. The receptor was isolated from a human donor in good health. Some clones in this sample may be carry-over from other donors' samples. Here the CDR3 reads CASSEGQDRGDTGELFF.